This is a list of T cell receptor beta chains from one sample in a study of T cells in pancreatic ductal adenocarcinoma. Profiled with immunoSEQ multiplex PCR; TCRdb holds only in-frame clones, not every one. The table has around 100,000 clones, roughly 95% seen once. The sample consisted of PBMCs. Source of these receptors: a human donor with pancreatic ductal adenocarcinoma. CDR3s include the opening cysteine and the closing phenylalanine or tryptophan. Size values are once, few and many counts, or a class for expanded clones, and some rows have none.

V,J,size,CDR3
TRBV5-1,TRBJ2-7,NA,CASSFTGTTSYSSYEQYF
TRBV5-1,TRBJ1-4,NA,CASSSTATNEKLFF
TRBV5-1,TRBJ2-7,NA,CASSPGQGMSGFGQYF
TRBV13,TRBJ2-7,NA,CASSPDLPGQGYEQYF
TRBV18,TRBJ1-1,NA,CASSPSTGSDTEAFF
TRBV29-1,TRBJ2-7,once,CSVGRTGGNEQYF
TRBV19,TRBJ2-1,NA,CASSEGTGAGEQFF
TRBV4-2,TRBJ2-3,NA,CASSQEGSGGTDTQYF
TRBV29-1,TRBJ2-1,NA,CSVEPGYNEQFF
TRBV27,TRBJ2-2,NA,CASGITGVDTGELFF
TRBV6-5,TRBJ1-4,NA,CASSSRTGGDEKLFF
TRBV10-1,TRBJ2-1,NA,CASSEGVPSSYNEQFF
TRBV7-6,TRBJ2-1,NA,CASGGGLATSYNEQFF
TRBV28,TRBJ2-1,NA,CASRRLSSSYNEQFF
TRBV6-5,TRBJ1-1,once,CASSYSWTGGGTEAFF
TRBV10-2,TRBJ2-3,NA,CASSEGGGADTQYF
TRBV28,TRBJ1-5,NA,CASRQGMRQPQHF
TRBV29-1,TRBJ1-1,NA,CSVSPQLNTEAFF